This TCR beta chain derives from a study of control samples from healthy donors and cancer patients. Germline CDR1 is MNHNS and CDR2 is SASEGT. Trimming took 2 bases from V and 0 from J, leaving 11 bases between them. The CDR3 loop spans 15 amino acids. Profiling relied on immunoSEQ multiplex PCR, and the TCRdb table lists in-frame clones only, not all of them. The sample includes 99,000 or so clones, 82% of them seen just once. Sequenced: blood. The genes are TRBV6-1 and TRBJ2-7, with a possible D match to TRBD2 (6 bases). This clonotype originated in a man between 60 and 75 years old in good health. The DNA of the CDR3 is TGTGCCAGCAGTGAATACCGGGACTCCTCCTACGAGCAGTACTTC. The encoded protein is CASSEYRDSSYEQYF.